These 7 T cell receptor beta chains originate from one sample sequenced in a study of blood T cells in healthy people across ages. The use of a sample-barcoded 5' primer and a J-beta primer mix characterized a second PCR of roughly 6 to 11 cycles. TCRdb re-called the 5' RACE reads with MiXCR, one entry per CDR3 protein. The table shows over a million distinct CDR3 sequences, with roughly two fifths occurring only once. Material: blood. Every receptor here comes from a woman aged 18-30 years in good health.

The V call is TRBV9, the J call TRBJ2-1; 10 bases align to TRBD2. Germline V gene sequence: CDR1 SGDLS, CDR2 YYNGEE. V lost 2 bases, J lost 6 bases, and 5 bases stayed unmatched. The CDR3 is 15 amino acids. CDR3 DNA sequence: TGTGCCAGCAGCGTGAGCGGGAGGGCAGGCAATGAGCAGTTCTTC. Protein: CASSVSGRAGNEQFF.

As DNA, the CDR3 is TGTGCCAGCAGAGACCTAGCGGGAGTAAGGTATGAGCAGTTCTTC. Its translation: CASRDLAGVRYEQFF. J is TRBJ2-1 and V is TRBV21-1; TRBD2 is the table's D call, not checked against the DNA. TRBV21-1 is a pseudogene. The CDR3 sequence is 15 residues long.

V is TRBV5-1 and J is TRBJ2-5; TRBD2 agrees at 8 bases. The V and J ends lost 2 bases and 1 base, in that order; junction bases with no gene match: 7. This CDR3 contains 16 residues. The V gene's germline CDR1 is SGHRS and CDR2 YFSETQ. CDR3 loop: CASSLGSGTSQETQYF. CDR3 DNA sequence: TGCGCCAGCAGCTTAGGGTCCGGGACTAGCCAAGAGACCCAGTACTTC.

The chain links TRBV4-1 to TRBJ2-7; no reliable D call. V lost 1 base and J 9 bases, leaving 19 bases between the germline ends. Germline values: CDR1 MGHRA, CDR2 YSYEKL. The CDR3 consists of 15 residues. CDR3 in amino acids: CASSQGPGLNPRQYF. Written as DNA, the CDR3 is TGCGCCAGCAGCCAAGGACCGGGCCTCAATCCGCGGCAGTACTTC.

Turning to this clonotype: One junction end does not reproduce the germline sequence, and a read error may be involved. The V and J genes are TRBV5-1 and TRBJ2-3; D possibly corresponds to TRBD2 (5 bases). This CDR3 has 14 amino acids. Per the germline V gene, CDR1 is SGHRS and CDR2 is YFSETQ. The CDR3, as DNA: TGCGCCAGCAGCTTGAGTACGGAGGCAGATACGCGGTATTTT. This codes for CASSLSTEADTRYF.

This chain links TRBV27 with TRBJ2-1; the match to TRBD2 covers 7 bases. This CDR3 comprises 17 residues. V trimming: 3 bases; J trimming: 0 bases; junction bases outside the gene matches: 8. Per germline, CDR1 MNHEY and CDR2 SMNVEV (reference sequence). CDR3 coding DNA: TGTGCCAGCAGTTTGGGGGGGGTGTGGTCCTCCTACAATGAGCAGTTCTTC. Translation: CASSLGGVWSSYNEQFF.

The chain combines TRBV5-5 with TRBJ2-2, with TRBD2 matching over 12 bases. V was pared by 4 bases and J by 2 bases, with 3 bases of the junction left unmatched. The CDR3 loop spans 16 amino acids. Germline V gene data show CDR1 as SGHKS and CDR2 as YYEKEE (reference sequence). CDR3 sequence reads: CASSPGLAGNTGELFF. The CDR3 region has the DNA TGTGCCAGCAGCCCTGGACTAGCGGGAAACACCGGGGAGCTGTTTTTT.